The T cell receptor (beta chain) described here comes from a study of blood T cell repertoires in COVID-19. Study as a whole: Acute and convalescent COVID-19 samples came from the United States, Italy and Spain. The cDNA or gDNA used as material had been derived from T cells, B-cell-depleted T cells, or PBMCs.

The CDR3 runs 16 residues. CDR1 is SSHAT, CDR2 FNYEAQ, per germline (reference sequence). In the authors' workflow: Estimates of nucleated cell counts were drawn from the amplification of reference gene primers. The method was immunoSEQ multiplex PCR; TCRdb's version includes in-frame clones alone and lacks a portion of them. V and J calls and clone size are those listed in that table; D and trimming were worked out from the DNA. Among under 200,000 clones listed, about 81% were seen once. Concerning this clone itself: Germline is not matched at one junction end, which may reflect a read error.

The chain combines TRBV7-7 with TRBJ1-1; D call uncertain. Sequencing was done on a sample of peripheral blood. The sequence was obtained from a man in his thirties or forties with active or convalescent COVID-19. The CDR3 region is CASSPPSTILNTEAFF. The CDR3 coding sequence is TGTGCTAGCAGCCCCCCTTCAACTATTTTGAACACTGAAGCTTTCTTT. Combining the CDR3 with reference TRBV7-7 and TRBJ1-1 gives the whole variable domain GAGVSQSPRYKVTKRGQDVTLRCDPISSHATLYWYQQALGQGPEFLTYFNYEAQPDKSGLPSDRFSAERPEGSISTLTIQRTEQRDSAMYRCASSPPSTILNTEAFFGQGTRLTVV.